These 11 T cell receptor beta chains share one sample of origin, sequenced in a study of control samples from healthy donors and cancer patients. The repertoire was sequenced with immunoSEQ multiplex PCR; TCRdb's copy has only in-frame clones and lacks some. The data hold 75,000 to 90,000 clones, with about nine tenths observed a single time. The sample was PBMCs. The receptors derive from a woman in her forties or fifties with colorectal cancer.

The V and J genes are TRBV4-3 and TRBJ2-2; TRBD1 might be the D (5 bases). The germline gives CDR1 LGHNA, CDR2 YSLEER. V dropped 1 base and J dropped 1 base, with 13 bases sitting between them. This CDR3 has 17 residues. CDR3 amino acids: CASSQAPRGQNTGELFF. CDR3 DNA: TGCGCCAGCAGCCAAGCACCTAGGGGTCAGAACACCGGGGAGCTGTTTTTT.

The chain joins TRBV3-1 (or the pseudogene TRBV3-2) to TRBJ1-2, with 8 nucleotides matching TRBD1. This CDR3 is 13 amino acids long. The junction had 6 bases not matched to a gene; V was cut back by 4 bases and J by 8 bases. Germline lookup yields CDR1 LGHDT and CDR2 YNNKEL (reference sequence). The CDR3 coding sequence is TGTGCCAGCAGCCCCAGGGGGCTCGACGGCTACACCTTC. Its translation is CASSPRGLDGYTF.

This chain uses TRBV7-2 with TRBJ2-5; 9 nucleotides agree with TRBD2. This CDR3 contains 15 residues. The V segment lost 5 bases and the J segment 5 bases; nucleotides outside the gene matches: 9. In germline, CDR1 is SGHTA, CDR2 FQGNSA. The CDR3 nucleotides are TGTGCCAGCAGCGTCGCGGGGGGGCCGCACGAGACCCAGTACTTC. Translated: CASSVAGGPHETQYF.

The rearrangement uses TRBV29-1 and TRBJ2-5; TRBD1 is a possible D gene (6 bases). CDR1 is SQVTM, CDR2 ANQGSEA, per germline. V lost 6 bases to trimming and J lost 2 bases, with 13 bases between them. CDR3 length equals 13 residues. In nucleotides, the CDR3 is TGCAGCGTGAATACAGGGATTCAAGAGACCCAGTACTTC. Residues: CSVNTGIQETQYF.

This sequence joins TRBV6-1 and TRBJ1-6; maybe TRBD1 (6 bases). The germline V gene has CDR1 MNHNS and CDR2 SASEGT. V was clipped by 0 bases and J by 7 bases, with 19 bases between them. CDR3 length equals 18 residues. DNA of the CDR3: TGTGCCAGCAGTGAAGCTAGGGGGTCAGGGGTTTTAAATTCACCCCTCCACTTT. This translates into CASSEARGSGVLNSPLHF.

V is TRBV25-1 and J is TRBJ1-1, with TRBD1 matching 8 bases. There are 13 residues in the CDR3. J was trimmed by 8 bases and V by 3 bases; bases with no gene match: 5. Germline CDR1 and CDR2: MGHDK and SYGVNS. The CDR3: CASSDPTGAEAFF. CDR3 bases: TGTGCCAGCAGTGACCCGACAGGGGCAGAAGCTTTCTTT.

The chain uses TRBV12-3 or TRBV12-4 and TRBJ1-4; unclear D gene. CDR3 length: 12 amino acids. V lost 2 bases and J 8 bases, leaving 6 bases between the germline ends. The CDR3 nucleotides are TGTGCCAGCAGTTTACGAGGGGAAAAACTGTTTTTT. The encoded protein is CASSLRGEKLFF.

The chain employs TRBV7-2 and TRBJ2-2; TRBD2 is a possible D gene (7 bases). CDR1 SGHTA and CDR2 FQGNSA come from the germline V gene. CDR3 length equals 16 residues. The ends were cut back, 5 bases at V and 0 bases at J, with 13 bases in the middle. The CDR3 DNA follows: TGTGCCAGCAGCCCGGGGGGACATGCGAACACCGGGGAGCTGTTTTTT. Translating it yields CASSPGGHANTGELFF. The full variable domain, rest sourced from reference TRBV7-2 and TRBJ2-2, is GAGVSQSPSNKVTEKGKDVELRCDPISGHTALYWYRQSLGQGLEFLIYFQGNSAPDKSGLPSDRFSAERTGGSVSTLTIQRTQQEDSAVYLCASSPGGHANTGELFFGEGSRLTVL.

The chain combines TRBV20-1 with TRBJ2-5; D is unresolved. Germline V lookup: CDR1 DFQATT, CDR2 SNEGSKA (reference sequence). This CDR3 is built from 11 residues. V gave up 4 bases and J gave up 4 bases, with 7 bases separating them. In DNA, the CDR3 is TGCAGTGCTAATCCAGGAGAGACCCAGTACTTC. Translation gives CSANPGETQYF.

This chain links TRBV27 with TRBJ2-1; TRBD2 agrees at 8 bases. Trimming removed 2 bases from V and 5 bases from J; junction bases left unmatched: 8. Per germline, CDR1 MNHEY and CDR2 SMNVEV (reference sequence). The CDR3 spans 16 residues. CDR3: CASSLKAAGADNEQFF. Here the CDR3 DNA reads TGTGCCAGCAGTTTAAAGGCAGCGGGGGCCGACAATGAGCAGTTCTTC.

The gene calls are TRBV2 and TRBJ2-2, with no clear D. The CDR3 is 11 residues long. The germline gives CDR1 SNHLY, CDR2 FYNNEI. Trimming took off 8 bases at V and 6 bases at J, with 7 bases between the two ends. As DNA, the CDR3 is TGTGCCAGCGCCCGGGCCGGGGAGCTGTTTTTT. It is translated as CASARAGELFF.